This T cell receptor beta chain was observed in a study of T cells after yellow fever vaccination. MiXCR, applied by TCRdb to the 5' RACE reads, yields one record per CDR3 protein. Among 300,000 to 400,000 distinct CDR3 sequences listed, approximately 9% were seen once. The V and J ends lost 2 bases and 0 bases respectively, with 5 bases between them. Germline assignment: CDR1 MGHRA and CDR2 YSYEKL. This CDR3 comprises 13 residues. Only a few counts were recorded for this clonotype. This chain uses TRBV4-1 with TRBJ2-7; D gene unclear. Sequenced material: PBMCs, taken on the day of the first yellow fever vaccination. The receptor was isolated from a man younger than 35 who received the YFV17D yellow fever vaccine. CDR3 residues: CASSQIPSYEQYF. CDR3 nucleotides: TGCGCCAGCAGCCAAATCCCCTCCTACGAGCAGTACTTC.